The 25 T cell receptor beta chains presented below share a single source sample, sequenced in a study of regulatory T cells in long-lasting Graves disease. Indicated time point: newly diagnosed GD, antithyroid drugs for less than 3 months. Generation of the TCR library employed RNA extracted from PBMCs. Arm-PCR of CDR3 regions with iRepertoire HTBI primers generated TCR beta libraries. Using its own MiXCR run on the multiplex PCR reads, TCRdb lists one record per CDR3 protein. Seen here are some 250,000 distinct CDR3 sequences, about 16% observed once, and the top ten hold 22%. This sample comprised peripheral blood mononuclear cells (PBMCs), obtained at new diagnosis, from a patient treated with antithyroid drugs. Receptors originate from a female donor with Graves disease.

This clonotype was seen many times. V usage is TRBV20-1 and J usage is TRBJ2-7, with 13 nucleotides matching TRBD2. Germline V gene lookup returns CDR1 DFQATT and CDR2 SNEGSKA (reference sequence). The CDR3 runs 16 residues. Trimming removed 1 base from V and 4 bases from J; junction bases left unmatched: 7. CDR3 residues: CSARGGLAGMGYEQYF. CDR3 DNA sequence: TGCAGTGCTAGAGGGGGACTAGCGGGAATGGGGTACGAGCAGTACTTC.

There are many counts of this clonotype. The chain couples TRBV18 to TRBJ2-3, with unresolved D. Germline V gene data show CDR1 as KGHSH and CDR2 as LQKENI. CDR3 size: 16 residues. V shed 2 bases and J shed 0 bases, with 12 bases lying between them. CDR3 region: CASSPSDGLSTDTQYF. CDR3 DNA sequence: TGTGCCAGCTCACCATCCGACGGGCTGAGCACAGATACGCAGTATTTT. Based on the CDR3 plus reference TRBV18 and TRBJ2-3, the full variable domain is NAGVMQNPRHLVRRRGQEARLRCSPMKGHSHVYWYRQLPEEGLKFMVYLQKENIIDESGMPKERFSAEFPKEGPSILRIQQVVRGDSAAYFCASSPSDGLSTDTQYFGPGTRLTVL.

Many counts were recorded for this clonotype. V gene TRBV7-2 combines with J gene TRBJ2-1; D not certain. V lost 1 base and J lost 5, with 3 bases in between. The germline CDR1 and CDR2 sequences are SGHTA and FQGNSA. The CDR3 runs to 12 residues. CDR3 DNA: TGTGCCAGCAGCTTAGGACACAATGAGCAGTTCTTC. Protein product: CASSLGHNEQFF.

A word on this clonotype: A read error may explain this, as a much larger clone is one base away. J is TRBJ2-2 and V is TRBV20-1, with a tentative D call TRBD1 (7 bases). Germline V lookup: CDR1 DFQATT, CDR2 SNEGSKA (reference sequence). The V end was cut by 6 bases, the J end by 7 bases, with 30 bases between. The CDR3 spans 18 residues. Written as DNA, the CDR3 is TGCAGTGCAATGAGCGTGTTCAGGGGGAGGACCGGTGGCGGGGAGCTGTTTTTT. This codes for CSAMSVFRGRTGGGELFF.

Turning to this clonotype: A read error may explain this, as a much larger clone is one base away. CDR3 amino acids: CSVAGTGSYEQYF. In DNA, the CDR3 is TGCAGCGTTGCTGGGACAGGTTCCTACGAGCAGTACTTC. J is TRBJ2-7 and V is TRBV29-1, with TRBD1 matching 8 bases. The germline V gene has CDR1 SQVTM and CDR2 ANQGSEA. Losses at the gene ends were 4 bases for V and 1 base for J; bases not matched to a gene: 3. This CDR3 is 13 amino acids long.

In this sample, this clonotype turned up many times. The V and J genes are TRBV20-1 and TRBJ1-4; D is unresolved. The CDR3 contains 16 residues. Trimming pared 5 bases from V and 5 bases from J, leaving 21 bases between. The germline gives CDR1 DFQATT, CDR2 SNEGSKA (reference sequence). This CDR3 reads CSALIPRGGLNEKLFF. CDR3 DNA sequence: TGCAGTGCTCTCATCCCCCGTGGAGGGTTGAATGAAAAACTGTTTTTT.

The chain employs TRBV7-6 and TRBJ2-5; possible D gene TRBD1, 5 bases. Per the germline V gene, CDR1 is SGHVS and CDR2 is FNYEAQ. There are 12 residues in the CDR3. The germline V and J ends were trimmed by 5 bases and 7 bases, with 11 bases remaining between them. CDR3 DNA: TGTGCCAGCAGCCAAAATCAGGGGACCCAGTACTTC. Translating it yields CASSQNQGTQYF. Looking up the rest from reference TRBV7-6 and TRBJ2-5 gives the full variable domain: GAGVSQSPRYKVTKRGQDVALRCDPISGHVSLYWYRQALGQGPEFLTYFNYEAQQDKSGLPNDRFSAERPEGSISTLTIQRTEQRDSAMYRCASSQNQGTQYFGPGTRLLVL.

This clonotype has at least ten counts. V and J are TRBV27 and TRBJ2-7; TRBD1 agrees at 11 bases. Trimming took 0 bases from V and 7 from J; bases not matched to a gene: 5. CDR3 length: 15 residues. In germline, CDR1 is MNHEY, CDR2 SMNVEV (reference sequence). The CDR3 DNA reads as TGTGCCAGCAGTTTATCGAGGACAGGGGGCATTGAGCAGTACTTC. It codes for CASSLSRTGGIEQYF.

This clonotype was observed many times. The chain links TRBV24-1 to TRBJ2-7; 9 bases match TRBD2. CDR1 and CDR2 (germline): KGHDR, SFDVKD. The CDR3 consists of 15 residues. The J segment lost 6 bases and the V segment lost 2 bases, leaving 7 bases of the junction unmatched. This CDR3 reads CATSDSTAGGPEQYF. Here the CDR3 DNA reads TGTGCCACCAGTGATTCAACAGCGGGAGGACCCGAGCAGTACTTC.

This clonotype occurred many times. This chain links TRBV24-1 with TRBJ2-2, with D unclear. Germline V gene lookup returns CDR1 KGHDR and CDR2 SFDVKD. The CDR3 runs 18 residues. V lost 3 bases to trimming and J lost 0 bases, with 16 bases between them. The CDR3 sequence: CATSDTLKSGANTGELFF. The CDR3 nucleotides read TGTGCCACCAGTGATACCCTCAAGAGTGGTGCGAACACCGGGGAGCTGTTTTTT.

Comments on this clonotype: Since a much larger clone is just one base distant, this may be a read error. This rearrangement joins TRBV7-9 to TRBJ1-2; TRBD1 aligns across 9 bases. The CDR3 has 14 residues. V was pared by 5 bases and J by 10 bases, with 11 bases of the junction left unmatched. The germline CDR1 and CDR2 sequences are SEHNR and FQNEAQ (reference sequence). The CDR3 sequence is CASSAKQGARDYTF. CDR3 nucleotide sequence: TGTGCCAGCAGCGCAAAACAGGGGGCGCGGGACTACACCTTC.

This clonotype was counted many times. The V call is TRBV2, the J call TRBJ1-6; no definite D call. Trimming took 4 bases from V and 9 from J, leaving 19 bases between them. This CDR3 spans 16 amino acids. Germline V CDR1 and CDR2: SNHLY, FYNNEI. The DNA of the CDR3 is TGTGCCAGCAGTGGCGAGCCGGTTTTCCTGGGTTCACCCCTCCACTTT. This codes for CASSGEPVFLGSPLHF.

Many counts were recorded for this clonotype. J is TRBJ2-2 and V is TRBV27; 7 positions agree with TRBD1. Germline CDR1 and CDR2: MNHEY and SMNVEV (reference sequence). V shed 3 bases and J 2 bases; nucleotides not matched to a gene: 3. CDR3 length: 15 amino acids. CDR3 residues: CASSFGQDNTGELFF. The CDR3 DNA follows: TGTGCCAGCAGTTTCGGACAGGATAACACCGGGGAGCTGTTTTTT.

The chain joins TRBV11-2 to TRBJ1-2; TRBD1 agrees at 12 bases. The CDR3 runs 16 residues. Germline-derived CDR1 and CDR2 are SGHAT and FQNNGV. Germline trimming cut 1 base from V and 3 bases from J; bases unmatched to any gene: 3. Here the CDR3 DNA reads TGTGCCAGCAGCTTAGTGGGGACAGGGGGCTACTATGGCTACACCTTC. Translation gives CASSLVGTGGYYGYTF.

This clonotype was detected ten times or more. The V gene is TRBV12-3 or TRBV12-4, the J gene TRBJ2-7; TRBD1 agrees at 10 bases. J gave up 0 bases and V 5 bases, and 7 bases lay outside the gene matches. The CDR3 consists of 16 residues. The CDR3 DNA sequence: TGTGCCAGCAGTAGGGGACAGGGGCGCCTCTCCTACGAGCAGTACTTC. This gives the protein CASSRGQGRLSYEQYF.

This clonotype appeared a few times. This sequence joins TRBV4-2 and TRBJ2-7, with D unclear. Germline V gene lookup returns CDR1 LGHNA and CDR2 YNFKEQ. The V end lost 1 base, the J end lost 4 bases, and 17 bases lay between the germline ends. The length of the CDR3 is 16 residues. The CDR3 coding sequence is TGTGCCAGCAGCCAAGTGAGCAGAAAGGGATCTTACGAGCAGTACTTC. Amino acid sequence: CASSQVSRKGSYEQYF.

This clonotype was counted at least ten times. CDR3 loop: CASSRTWNVNTEAFF. The CDR3 DNA reads as TGTGCCAGCAGCCGGACCTGGAATGTGAACACTGAAGCTTTCTTT. The chain carries TRBV5-5 and TRBJ1-1; unclear D gene. CDR1 and CDR2 from the germline V gene are SGHKS and YYEKEE (reference sequence). The CDR3 is 15 residues long. V lost 4 bases and J 0 bases, leaving 13 bases between the germline ends. Full variable domain (rest looked up from reference TRBV5-5 and TRBJ1-1): DAGVTQSPTHLIKTRGQQVTLRCSPISGHKSVSWYQQVLGQGPQFIFQYYEKEERGRGNFPDRFSARQFPNYSSELNVNALLLGDSALYLCASSRTWNVNTEAFFGQGTRLTVV.

The gene calls are TRBV10-3 and TRBJ1-2, with D uncertain. CDR3 size: 14 residues. Trimming took off 2 bases at V and 2 bases at J, with 9 bases between the two ends. The germline V gene encodes CDR1 ENHRY and CDR2 SYGVKD. The CDR3 protein is CAISEPTRNYGYTF. As DNA, the CDR3 is TGTGCCATCAGTGAGCCGACACGGAACTATGGCTACACCTTC.

Ten or more counts support this clonotype. The chain links TRBV7-2 to TRBJ2-3; D is unresolved. The CDR3 loop spans 15 amino acids. Per germline, CDR1 SGHTA and CDR2 FQGNSA. V was cut by 0 bases and J by 4 bases, with 11 bases left in between. CDR3 sequence: CASSLALELPDTQYF. Written as DNA, the CDR3 is TGTGCCAGCAGCTTAGCGCTAGAACTCCCAGATACGCAGTATTTT.

In this sample, this clonotype turned up many times. The rearrangement uses TRBV24-1 and TRBJ2-2; 8 nucleotides align to TRBD2. The CDR3 extends over 16 amino acids. Germline V gene sequence: CDR1 KGHDR, CDR2 SFDVKD. The ends lost 3 bases at V and 5 bases at J; junction bases unmatched: 7. Here the CDR3 DNA reads TGTGCCACCAGTGATCAGAGACTAGCGATGACCGGGGAGCTGTTTTTT. This encodes CATSDQRLAMTGELFF.

There are many counts of this clonotype. The chain combines TRBV7-2 with TRBJ2-3; D unclear. CDR1 is SGHTA, CDR2 FQGNSA, per germline. This CDR3 spans 14 amino acids. V lost 1 base to trimming and J lost 6 bases, with 11 bases between them. The CDR3 DNA reads as TGTGCCAGCAGCTTAGTGCGCGGTGGGGATACGCAGTATTTT. Residues: CASSLVRGGDTQYF.

This clonotype was seen a few times. The chain is built from TRBV5-4 and TRBJ2-7; D may be TRBD1 (5 bases). Trimming shortened V by 0 bases and J by 1 base, and 8 bases separated the two germline ends. CDR1 is SGHNT, CDR2 YYREEE, per germline (reference sequence). This CDR3 spans 14 amino acids. CDR3 sequence: CASSLAAGSYEQYF. The CDR3, as DNA: TGTGCCAGCAGCTTGGCCGCAGGGTCCTACGAGCAGTACTTC.

The chain carries TRBV10-2 and TRBJ2-7; D is tentatively TRBD1 or TRBD2 (5 bases each). The germline gives CDR1 WSHSY, CDR2 SAAADI. CDR3 length equals 12 residues. The germline V and J ends were trimmed by 7 bases and 2 bases, with 9 bases remaining between them. CDR3 nucleotide sequence: TGCGCCAGCAAAGGGACCGCCTACGAGCAGTACTTC. Translating it yields CASKGTAYEQYF.

As for this clonotype: This probably arose from a read error, given a far larger clone one base away. This sequence joins TRBV3-1 and TRBJ2-1; D call uncertain. Trimming stripped 2 bases from V and 10 bases from J, with 12 bases between. Per germline, CDR1 LGHDT and CDR2 YNNKEL (reference sequence). The CDR3 loop spans 13 amino acids. The CDR3 sequence is CASSQRANYEQFF. The CDR3 nucleotides read TGTGCCAGCAGCCAAAGGGCGAACTACGAGCAGTTCTTC.

Only a few counts were recorded for this clonotype. Given a much more abundant clone one base away, this may be a read error. Since the CDR3 does not end with the conserved phenylalanine or tryptophan, this likely comes from a read error. The rearrangement links TRBV7-6 to TRBJ2-7; 9 bases line up with TRBD1. V lost 1 base to trimming and J lost 2 bases; unmatched junction nucleotides: 0. Germline V gene sequence: CDR1 SGHVS, CDR2 FNYEAQ. CDR3 length: 14 amino acids. This CDR3 reads CASSLDRGPYEQYL. The DNA of the CDR3 is TGTGCCAGCAGCTTAGACAGGGGGCCCTACGAGCAGTACTTA.